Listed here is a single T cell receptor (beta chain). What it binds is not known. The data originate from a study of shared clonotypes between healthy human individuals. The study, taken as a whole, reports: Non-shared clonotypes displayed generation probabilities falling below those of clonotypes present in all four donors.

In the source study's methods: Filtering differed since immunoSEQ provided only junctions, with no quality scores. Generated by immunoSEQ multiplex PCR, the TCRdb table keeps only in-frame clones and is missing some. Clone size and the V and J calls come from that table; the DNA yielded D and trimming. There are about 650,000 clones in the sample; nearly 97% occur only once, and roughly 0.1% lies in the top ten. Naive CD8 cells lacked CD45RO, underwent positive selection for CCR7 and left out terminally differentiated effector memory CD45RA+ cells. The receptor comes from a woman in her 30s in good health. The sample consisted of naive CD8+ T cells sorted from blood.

The DNA of the CDR3 is TGCGCCAGCAGTGATATACCGGGACTACGGGATGAGCAGTTCTTC. Protein: CASSDIPGLRDEQFF. This rearrangement joins TRBV10-1 to TRBJ2-1; TRBD2 aligns across 7 bases. J was trimmed by 8 bases and V by 3 bases; bases with no gene match: 10. The CDR3 loop spans 15 amino acids. From germline, CDR1 is WNHNN and CDR2 SYGVQD (reference sequence).